These 27 T cell receptor beta chains originate from one sample sequenced in a study of monozygotic twins with cystic fibrosis. The method was immunoSEQ multiplex PCR; TCRdb's version includes in-frame clones alone and lacks a portion of them. The profile shows 30,000 to 40,000 clones, approximately 97% of them singletons. Material for sequencing was blood. Receptors were obtained from a girl aged 2-10 years with cystic fibrosis.

V is TRBV15 and J is TRBJ1-5, with D uncertain. Per the germline V gene, CDR1 is LNHNV and CDR2 is YYDKDF (reference sequence). V was pared by 0 bases and J by 7 bases, with 4 bases between. This CDR3 contains 12 residues. DNA of the CDR3: TGTGCCACCAGCAGAGATACCCAGCCCCAGCATTTT. Residues: CATSRDTQPQHF.

This rearrangement joins TRBV19 to TRBJ1-1, with D tentatively TRBD1 (5 bases). Per germline, CDR1 LNHDA and CDR2 SQIVND (reference sequence). This CDR3 is built from 15 residues. V was clipped by 5 bases and J by 0 bases, with 13 bases between them. The CDR3 reads CASSSIQVMNTEAFF. The CDR3 coding sequence is TGTGCCAGTAGTTCAATACAGGTAATGAACACTGAAGCTTTCTTT.

This chain links TRBV7-9 with TRBJ2-1, with TRBD1 as a possible D gene (6 bases). V was shortened by 3 bases and J by 2 bases, with 11 bases between the two germline ends. Germline assignment: CDR1 SEHNR and CDR2 FQNEAQ (reference sequence). This CDR3 has 15 residues. CDR3 nucleotide sequence: TGTGCCAGCAGCTTGTTAACAGGGACCTACAATGAGCAGTTCTTC. This encodes CASSLLTGTYNEQFF.

The chain couples TRBV15 to TRBJ2-7; the match to TRBD2 covers 9 bases. Trimming took 1 base from V and 3 from J; bases not matched to a gene: 7. CDR3 length equals 16 residues. The germline V gene encodes CDR1 LNHNV and CDR2 YYDKDF (reference sequence). CDR3 residues: CATSRAGGRAFYEQYF. The DNA for the CDR3 is TGTGCCACCAGCAGAGCAGGCGGGAGGGCCTTCTACGAGCAGTACTTC.

The rearrangement uses TRBV6-4 and TRBJ2-3; no firm D call. The germline CDR1 and CDR2 sequences are MRHNA and SNTAGT. The V gene lost 2 bases and the J gene lost 4 bases, with 16 bases spanning the gap. This CDR3 comprises 16 residues. CDR3 sequence reads: CASSDEAVQLADTQYF. The CDR3 DNA reads TGTGCCAGCAGTGACGAAGCCGTTCAGTTGGCAGATACGCAGTATTTT.

The chain joins TRBV7-9 to TRBJ2-7; 8 bases align to TRBD1. V was pared by 6 bases and J by 2 bases, with 9 bases of the junction left unmatched. Germline CDR1 reads SEHNR; CDR2 reads FQNEAQ (reference sequence). This CDR3 contains 15 residues. The CDR3 here is CASRAGQGHTYEQYF. The CDR3 bases are TGTGCCAGCAGGGCTGGACAGGGTCATACCTACGAGCAGTACTTC.

The J gene is TRBJ2-7, the V gene TRBV15; D may be TRBD1 (5 bases). Between the trimmed V and J ends, which lost 5 bases and 1 base, there was a span of 15 bases. The CDR3 runs to 15 residues. Germline loops: CDR1 LNHNV, CDR2 YYDKDF (reference sequence). CDR3 amino acids: CATSDPGILSYEQYF. The DNA for the CDR3 is TGTGCCACCAGCGACCCAGGGATACTATCCTACGAGCAGTACTTC.

In its sample, this clone was seen once. V is TRBV7-9 and J is TRBJ2-7; D unclear. This CDR3 region has 13 residues. Per the germline V gene, CDR1 is SEHNR and CDR2 is FQNEAQ (reference sequence). Trimming shortened V by 5 bases and J by 5 bases, and 13 bases separated the two germline ends. The CDR3 is CASSRLNPNEQYF. The CDR3 DNA follows: TGTGCCAGCAGCCGACTCAACCCAAACGAGCAGTACTTC.

The rearrangement joins TRBV5-1 to TRBJ1-1; D not certain. The CDR3 totals 13 residues. V was clipped by 0 bases and J by 1 base, with 4 bases between them. Germline V gene data show CDR1 as SGHRS and CDR2 as YFSETQ. The CDR3 reads CASSLDPNTEAFF. The DNA for the CDR3 is TGCGCCAGCAGCTTGGATCCGAACACTGAAGCTTTCTTT.

The gene calls are TRBV15 and TRBJ2-7; the D is unclear. Trimming shortened V by 0 bases and J by 2 bases, and 5 bases separated the two germline ends. This CDR3 has 13 amino acids. Per the germline V gene, CDR1 is LNHNV and CDR2 is YYDKDF (reference sequence). The CDR3 DNA reads as TGTGCCACCAGCAGAGATTTGCCCTACGAGCAGTACTTC. The encoded protein is CATSRDLPYEQYF. The whole variable domain, remainder taken from reference TRBV15 and TRBJ2-7, is DAMVIQNPRYQVTQFGKPVTLSCSQTLNHNVMYWYQQKSSQAPKLLFHYYDKDFNNEADTPDNFQSRRPNTSFCFLDIRSPGLGDTAMYLCATSRDLPYEQYFGPGTRLTVT.

This chain uses TRBV7-9 with TRBJ1-2; tentatively, D is TRBD1 (6 bases). The V and J ends lost 0 bases and 4 bases respectively, with 15 bases between them. CDR1 is SEHNR and CDR2 is FQNEAQ in the germline V gene (reference sequence). This CDR3 is built from 16 residues. The chain's CDR3 is CASSLAQTGLVYGYTF. The CDR3, as DNA: TGTGCCAGCAGCTTAGCGCAAACAGGGCTCGTCTATGGCTACACCTTC.

This clone has more than one count but fewer than ten. The chain uses TRBV5-1 and TRBJ1-2; possibly TRBD1 for D (6 bases). The CDR3 runs 15 residues. V lost 0 bases to trimming and J lost 7 bases, with 16 bases between them. Germline lookup yields CDR1 SGHRS and CDR2 YFSETQ. Written as DNA, the CDR3 is TGCGCCAGCAGCTTGGTGGGGGGCAGGAGACGTGGCTACACCTTC. Residues: CASSLVGGRRRGYTF. The variable domain in full, completed from reference TRBV5-1 and TRBJ1-2, reads KAGVTQTPRYLIKTRGQQVTLSCSPISGHRSVSWYQQTPGQGLQFLFEYFSETQRNKGNFPGRFSGRQFSNSRSEMNVSTLELGDSALYLCASSLVGGRRRGYTFGSGTRLTVV.

The chain joins TRBV5-5 to TRBJ1-1, with D unclear. There are 11 residues in the CDR3. Germline values: CDR1 SGHKS, CDR2 YYEKEE (reference sequence). The V and J ends lost 3 bases and 2 bases respectively, with 2 bases between them. Written as DNA, the CDR3 is TGTGCCAGCAGCTCTAACACTGAAGCTTTCTTT. Protein sequence: CASSSNTEAFF.

The CDR3 DNA sequence: TGTGCCTGGAGTGTGAATAGCGGAACCTACAATGAGCAGTTCTTC. Translated: CAWSVNSGTYNEQFF. The chain joins TRBV30 to TRBJ2-1; TRBD2 might be the D (6 bases). This CDR3 region has 15 residues. The V gene's germline CDR1 is GTSNPN and CDR2 SVGIG (reference sequence). Trimming left V 0 bases short and J 2 bases short, with 11 bases between.

V usage is TRBV9 and J usage is TRBJ2-7, with 7 bases matching TRBD1. This CDR3 is 15 amino acids long. J lost 5 bases, V lost 4 bases, and 12 bases had no gene match. CDR1 is SGDLS and CDR2 is YYNGEE in the germline V gene. CDR3 nucleotide sequence: TGTGCCAGCAGCCCCCAGACAGGGTTCGTCAACGAGCAGTACTTC. It translates to CASSPQTGFVNEQYF.

The chain employs TRBV9 and TRBJ2-7, with a weak D call TRBD2 (6 bases). CDR3 length: 14 residues. In germline, CDR1 is SGDLS, CDR2 YYNGEE. The ends were cut back, 0 bases at V and 5 bases at J, with 12 bases in the middle. CDR3 nucleotide sequence: TGTGCCAGCAGCGTAGGTGGGAGGCCCGACGAGCAGTACTTC. The encoded protein is CASSVGGRPDEQYF.

V is TRBV19 and J is TRBJ2-4, with D maybe TRBD1 (5 bases). The CDR3 consists of 14 residues. CDR1 is LNHDA, CDR2 SQIVND, per germline (reference sequence). With 11 bases removed from V and 0 bases from J, the gap between germline ends came to 14 bases. CDR3 nucleotide sequence: TGTGCCGAAAGGGGAAGGACAGCCAAAAACATTCAGTACTTC. Protein product: CAERGRTAKNIQYF.

The J gene is TRBJ2-3, the V gene TRBV29-1; possibly TRBD1 or TRBD2 for D (5 bases each). This CDR3 has 12 residues. Germline V gene sequence: CDR1 SQVTM, CDR2 ANQGSEA. The CDR3 DNA is TGCGCGGTGGGGGAAGACCGGGATACGCAGTATTTT. It is translated as CAVGEDRDTQYF.

This chain links TRBV28 with TRBJ2-7; 10 bases align to TRBD1. V lost 6 bases to trimming and J lost 4 bases; unmatched junction nucleotides: 9. Germline V CDR1 and CDR2: MDHEN, SYDVKM. The CDR3 extends over 15 amino acids. CDR3: CASSPWTGGGYEQYF. CDR3 nucleotide sequence: TGTGCCAGCAGCCCCTGGACAGGGGGTGGATACGAGCAGTACTTC.

The V call is TRBV5-4, the J call TRBJ2-7; 10 bases are shared with TRBD2. Germline V gives CDR1 SGHNT, CDR2 YYREEE (reference sequence). V gave up 1 base and J gave up 4 bases; unmatched junction bases: 8. This CDR3 region has 16 residues. The CDR3 loop reads CASSLSLAGVAYEQYF. The CDR3 DNA follows: TGTGCCAGCAGCTTGAGTCTAGCGGGAGTTGCATACGAGCAGTACTTC.

The V gene is TRBV7-9, the J gene TRBJ2-7; D unresolved. Per germline, CDR1 SEHNR and CDR2 FQNEAQ (reference sequence). The germline V and J ends were trimmed by 4 bases and 0 bases, with 7 bases remaining between them. The CDR3 has 13 amino acids. CDR3: CASSSENSYEQYF. The CDR3 bases are TGTGCCAGCAGCTCTGAGAACTCCTACGAGCAGTACTTC. The full variable domain, rest sourced from reference TRBV7-9 and TRBJ2-7, is DTGVSQNPRHKITKRGQNVTFRCDPISEHNRLYWYRQTLGQGPEFLTYFQNEAQLEKSRLLSDRFSAERPKGSFSTLEIQRTEQGDSAMYLCASSSENSYEQYFGPGTRLTVT.

This clone appeared a single time. V is TRBV11-2 and J is TRBJ2-5; TRBD1 is a possible D gene (5 bases). Trimming shortened V by 1 base and J by 1 base, and 13 bases separated the two germline ends. Germline lookup yields CDR1 SGHAT and CDR2 FQNNGV. This CDR3 has 16 amino acids. The CDR3 reads CASSLGGFFFQETQYF. CDR3 in DNA: TGTGCCAGCAGCTTAGGGGGCTTCTTCTTCCAAGAGACCCAGTACTTC.

CDR3 sequence: CASSQAPGREAYNEQFF. Here the CDR3 DNA reads TGCGCCAGCAGCCAAGCCCCGGGGCGGGAGGCCTACAATGAGCAGTTCTTC. The chain couples TRBV4-1 to TRBJ2-1; TRBD2 aligns across 8 bases. Germline trimming cut 1 base from V and 2 bases from J; bases unmatched to any gene: 7. The CDR3 is made up of 17 amino acids. The germline V gene encodes CDR1 MGHRA and CDR2 YSYEKL.

This rearrangement joins TRBV20-1 to TRBJ2-1; a possible D gene is TRBD2 (6 bases). V lost 5 bases and J lost 16, with 15 bases in between. Looked up from germline, CDR1 is DFQATT and CDR2 is SNEGSKA (reference sequence). CDR3 length: 10 residues. The CDR3 nucleotides are TGCAGTGCTTTTACGGGGGACTTATTCTTC. Amino acids: CSAFTGDLFF.

The chain is built from TRBV30 and TRBJ1-2; 9 bases match TRBD1. CDR1 is GTSNPN, CDR2 SVGIG, per germline (reference sequence). This CDR3 has 15 residues. Trimming took 2 bases from V and 7 from J; bases not matched to a gene: 11. CDR3 loop: CAWSPAGTGLGGYTF. DNA for the CDR3: TGTGCCTGGAGTCCCGCCGGGACAGGGTTAGGTGGCTACACCTTC.

V gene TRBV6-1 combines with J gene TRBJ1-5, with 7 bases lining up with TRBD1. The germline CDR1 and CDR2 sequences are MNHNS and SASEGT. V lost 6 bases, J lost 5 bases, and 7 bases stayed unmatched. The CDR3 is 14 amino acids. The CDR3 here is CASRTGYRDQPQHF. CDR3 in DNA: TGTGCCAGCAGGACAGGGTATCGAGATCAGCCCCAGCATTTT.

The J gene is TRBJ2-1, the V gene TRBV7-8; D may be TRBD2 (7 bases). The CDR3 runs to 16 residues. CDR1 and CDR2 (germline): SGHVS, FQNEAQ. V lost 5 bases to trimming and J lost 2 bases, with 16 bases between them. Here the CDR3 reads CASSHPGGPTYNEQFF. The CDR3 DNA reads TGTGCCAGCAGCCACCCGGGGGGCCCTACCTACAATGAGCAGTTCTTC. The full variable domain, with the rest looked up from reference TRBV7-8 and TRBJ2-1, is GAGVSQSPRYKVAKRGQDVALRCDPISGHVSLFWYQQALGQGPEFLTYFQNEAQLDKSGLPSDRFFAERPEGSVSTLKIQRTQQEDSAVYLCASSHPGGPTYNEQFFGPGTRLTVL.